The 25 T cell receptor beta chains given below trace back to one sample, sequenced in a study of OX40 agonist ivuxolimab in advanced cancers. The method was immunoSEQ multiplex PCR; TCRdb's version includes in-frame clones alone and lacks a portion of them. Of about 130,000 clones in the sample, roughly 92% were seen once. The material was CD4+ or CD8+ T cells sorted from blood, obtained in a trial of the OX40 agonist ivuxolimab. These receptors all stem from an adult with an advanced solid tumor such as melanoma, head and neck, liver or kidney cancer.

This chain links TRBV11-2 with TRBJ2-3; D gene unclear. The CDR3 extends over 14 amino acids. Germline CDR1 SGHAT, CDR2 FQNNGV. The V end lost 5 bases, the J end lost 2 bases, and 11 bases lay between the germline ends. The CDR3 bases are TGTGCCAGCAGCCTTGGTTACCCCACAGATACGCAGTATTTT. It encodes CASSLGYPTDTQYF.

This clone was seen only once. The J gene is TRBJ2-7, the V gene TRBV10-3; 11 nucleotides agree with TRBD2. The CDR3 has 14 amino acids. V trimming: 10 bases; J trimming: 7 bases; junction bases outside the gene matches: 12. CDR1 is ENHRY, CDR2 SYGVKD, per germline. CDR3 amino acids: CASSTGTSGVEQYF. The CDR3 DNA follows: TGTGCCAGCTCTACCGGGACTAGCGGCGTGGAGCAGTACTTC.

This clone was detected only once. V and J are TRBV9 and TRBJ2-5; D is perhaps TRBD2 (5 bases). Trimming left V 4 bases short and J 4 bases short, with 11 bases between. The CDR3 covers 13 residues. The germline gives CDR1 SGDLS, CDR2 YYNGEE. The CDR3 nucleotides are TGTGCCAGCAGCAGAGATGGGAGAGAGACCCAGTACTTC. Protein product: CASSRDGRETQYF.

The chain joins TRBV28 to TRBJ2-7; D possibly corresponds to TRBD1 (6 bases). Trimming left V 8 bases short and J 4 bases short, with 15 bases between. Germline-derived CDR1 and CDR2 are MDHEN and SYDVKM. The CDR3 spans 13 residues. DNA of the CDR3: TGTGCCAGCGTAATTACAGGGAATTACGAGCAGTACTTC. It yields the protein CASVITGNYEQYF.

For this clone: A junction boundary mismatches the germline segment, possibly from a read error. The J gene is TRBJ2-5, the V gene TRBV5-1; D is possibly TRBD2 (6 bases). This CDR3 is built from 12 residues. CDR1 is SGHRS and CDR2 is YFSETQ in the germline V gene. CDR3 region: CASSLYPGTEDF. CDR3 DNA: TGCGCCAGCAGCCTATACCCCGGGACTGAGGACTTC.

V and J are TRBV28 and TRBJ2-7, with TRBD1 matching over 8 bases. Germline V gene data show CDR1 as MDHEN and CDR2 as SYDVKM. V dropped 6 bases and J dropped 3; count of bases not matched to a gene: 7. The CDR3 covers 14 residues. This CDR3 reads CASSYLDRDYEQYF. The CDR3 DNA sequence: TGTGCCAGCAGCTACCTGGACAGGGACTACGAGCAGTACTTC.

The chain uses TRBV6-1 and TRBJ1-1; D uncertain. The ends were cut back, 5 bases at V and 4 bases at J, with 11 bases in the middle. This CDR3 contains 13 residues. Germline CDR1 is MNHNS and CDR2 is SASEGT. This CDR3 is CASSTPRGTEAFF. The CDR3 nucleotides read TGTGCCAGCAGTACCCCCCGGGGCACTGAAGCTTTCTTT.

The chain couples TRBV7-3 to TRBJ2-3; TRBD2 matches 8 bases. Germline CDR1 is SGHTA and CDR2 is FQGTGA. This CDR3 contains 14 residues. After removal of 2 bases from V and 4 bases from J, the junction contained 2 bases not matched to a gene. CDR3 sequence reads: CASSLDGGADTQYF. The CDR3 DNA reads TGTGCCAGCAGCTTAGACGGGGGGGCAGATACGCAGTATTTT. The entire variable domain, with the rest obtained from reference TRBV7-3 and TRBJ2-3, is as follows: GAGVSQTPSNKVTEKGKYVELRCDPISGHTALYWYRQSLGQGPEFLIYFQGTGAADDSGLPNDRFFAVRPEGSVSTLKIQRTERGDSAVYLCASSLDGGADTQYFGPGTRLTVL.

The chain uses TRBV5-1 and TRBJ1-1; D is ambiguous. V was pared by 1 base and J by 8 bases, with 9 bases between. Germline CDR1 reads SGHRS; CDR2 reads YFSETQ. The CDR3 contains 12 residues. CDR3 region: CASSLHHSEAFF. CDR3 sequence (DNA): TGCGCCAGCAGCTTGCACCATTCCGAAGCTTTCTTT.

The J gene is TRBJ2-7, the V gene TRBV7-2, with D tentatively TRBD1 (6 bases). With 2 bases removed from V and 0 bases from J, the gap between germline ends came to 11 bases. Germline CDR1 is SGHTA and CDR2 is FQGNSA. This CDR3 spans 15 amino acids. The CDR3 DNA sequence: TGTGCCAGCAGCTTAAGCCAGGGGAGCTCCTACGAGCAGTACTTC. It specifies CASSLSQGSSYEQYF.

This clone showed up just a few times. This chain uses TRBV14 with TRBJ1-1; no reliable D call. Germline CDR1 reads SGHDN; CDR2 reads FVKESK. This CDR3 has 14 residues. Trimming cost V 7 bases and J 0 bases, with 12 bases left between them. The DNA for the CDR3 is TGTGCCAGCACTCGGGGAGTTATGAACACTGAAGCTTTCTTT. It specifies CASTRGVMNTEAFF.

The rearrangement links TRBV2 to TRBJ2-3; 10 positions agree with TRBD1. This CDR3 spans 15 amino acids. Per the germline V gene, CDR1 is SNHLY and CDR2 is FYNNEI. Unmatched junction bases numbered 8, after V lost 8 bases and J lost 3 bases. CDR3 nucleotide sequence: TGTGCCAGCCCTTTGACAGGGGGCGATACAGATACGCAGTATTTT. Translating it yields CASPLTGGDTDTQYF.

The chain employs TRBV6-5 and TRBJ2-5; TRBD2 matches at 10 bases. The CDR3 contains 15 residues. J was trimmed by 5 bases and V by 0 bases; bases with no gene match: 3. The germline CDR1 and CDR2 sequences are MNHEY and SVGAGI. The CDR3 region is CASSYSSGRQETQYF. DNA of the CDR3: TGTGCCAGCAGTTACTCTAGCGGGAGGCAGGAGACCCAGTACTTC.

This clone is a singleton in its sample. The chain carries TRBV7-3 and TRBJ2-5; 9 bases agree with TRBD2. The CDR3 length is 13 residues. The germline V gene encodes CDR1 SGHTA and CDR2 FQGTGA. V lost 3 bases to trimming and J lost 5 bases; unmatched junction nucleotides: 1. CDR3 DNA: TGTGCCAGCAGCTTTAGCGGGAGTGAGACCCAGTACTTC. Amino acid sequence: CASSFSGSETQYF.

V usage is TRBV19 and J usage is TRBJ2-2; D is unresolved. The CDR3 totals 12 residues. V lost 6 bases to trimming and J lost 1 base, with 3 bases between them. Germline V CDR1 and CDR2: LNHDA, SQIVND (reference sequence). The CDR3 DNA is TGTGCCAGTAGACAGAACACCGGGGAGCTGTTTTTT. Translating gives CASRQNTGELFF.

The genes are TRBV19 and TRBJ1-4; TRBD1 agrees at 9 bases. Germline assignment: CDR1 LNHDA and CDR2 SQIVND (reference sequence). The CDR3 extends over 16 amino acids. With V trimmed by 4 bases and J by 8 bases, 11 bases remained unmatched. CDR3 residues: CASSTPRDRAGEKLFF. The CDR3 DNA reads TGTGCCAGTAGTACGCCCCGGGACAGGGCGGGAGAAAAACTGTTTTTT.

The chain combines TRBV5-1 with TRBJ2-7; 9 bases fit TRBD2. With V trimmed by 1 base and J by 1 base, 3 bases remained unmatched. The CDR3 loop spans 15 amino acids. Germline V gene sequence: CDR1 SGHRS, CDR2 YFSETQ. The CDR3 sequence: CASSLSSGSSYEQYF. The CDR3 DNA is TGCGCCAGCAGCTTGAGTAGCGGGAGTTCCTACGAGCAGTACTTC. The variable domain in full, completed from reference TRBV5-1 and TRBJ2-7, reads KAGVTQTPRYLIKTRGQQVTLSCSPISGHRSVSWYQQTPGQGLQFLFEYFSETQRNKGNFPGRFSGRQFSNSRSEMNVSTLELGDSALYLCASSLSSGSSYEQYFGPGTRLTVT.

The V call is TRBV27, the J call TRBJ1-4; 7 bases are a match to TRBD1. This CDR3 has 15 residues. Looked up from germline, CDR1 is MNHEY and CDR2 is SMNVEV (reference sequence). The junction had 11 bases not matched to a gene; V was cut back by 6 bases and J by 7 bases. CDR3 loop: CASRRKPGQVEKLFF. The CDR3 DNA reads TGTGCCAGCAGACGGAAACCCGGACAGGTTGAAAAACTGTTTTTT.

V usage is TRBV5-6 and J usage is TRBJ2-7; D gene ambiguous. The germline V gene encodes CDR1 SGHDT and CDR2 YYEEEE. Deletions cut 4 bases from V and 3 bases from J, with 8 bases between. The CDR3 extends over 12 amino acids. As DNA, the CDR3 is TGTGCCAGCAGCCCAGGCGGCTACGAGCAGTACTTC. It encodes CASSPGGYEQYF.

This chain joins TRBV27 and TRBJ2-7; D gene ambiguous. V was pared by 3 bases and J by 3 bases, with 18 bases between. Germline V CDR1 and CDR2: MNHEY, SMNVEV (reference sequence). The CDR3 covers 16 residues. CDR3 sequence reads: CASSFRFMFSGYEQYF. CDR3 DNA: TGTGCCAGCAGTTTCCGCTTTATGTTCTCGGGCTACGAGCAGTACTTC.

This clone has only a few counts. The chain combines TRBV14 with TRBJ1-1; the match to TRBD1 covers 7 bases. Germline lookup yields CDR1 SGHDN and CDR2 FVKESK. This CDR3 contains 15 residues. V was clipped by 1 base and J by 5 bases; unmatched bases: 7. DNA for the CDR3: TGTGCCAGCAGCCAAGCATCGACAGGGCGGACTGAAGCTTTCTTT. It encodes CASSQASTGRTEAFF.

The chain employs TRBV7-2 and TRBJ2-1; the match to TRBD2 covers 7 bases. This CDR3 region has 14 residues. With V trimmed by 3 bases and J by 5 bases, 4 bases remained unmatched. Germline CDR1 and CDR2: SGHTA and FQGNSA. The CDR3 region is CASSLSGTHNEQFF. In nucleotides, the CDR3 is TGTGCCAGCAGCTTGAGCGGGACCCACAATGAGCAGTTCTTC.

The genes are TRBV28 and TRBJ2-7, with TRBD2 matching 7 bases. The CDR3 consists of 14 residues. CDR1 is MDHEN, CDR2 SYDVKM, per germline. The junction had 9 bases not matched to a gene; V was cut back by 6 bases and J by 4 bases. CDR3 protein: CASRSRGSEYEQYF. The CDR3 DNA reads TGTGCCAGCAGGTCCCGCGGGAGCGAATACGAGCAGTACTTC.

The chain carries TRBV19 and TRBJ2-1; TRBD2 aligns across 10 bases. In germline, CDR1 is LNHDA, CDR2 SQIVND (reference sequence). This CDR3 has 15 amino acids. V lost 4 bases, J lost 5 bases, and 5 bases stayed unmatched. The CDR3 region is CASSTQREGHNEQFF. CDR3 nucleotides: TGTGCCAGTAGTACGCAGCGGGAGGGCCACAATGAGCAGTTCTTC.

This chain joins TRBV5-1 and TRBJ2-5; D not resolved. CDR1 SGHRS and CDR2 YFSETQ come from the germline V gene. CDR3 length: 14 residues. The V and J ends lost 1 base and 5 bases respectively, with 12 bases between them. As DNA, the CDR3 is TGCGCCAGCAGCTTGACCTCTGGGGTTGAGACCCAGTACTTC. Translating it yields CASSLTSGVETQYF.